Listed here are 21 T cell receptor beta chains from one sample, sequenced in a study of control samples from healthy donors and cancer patients (dated by TCRdb to 2018 to 2021). Receptors were amplified or captured by the immunoSEQ multiplex PCR assay. TCRdb mirrors the immuneACCESS table, restricted to in-frame sequences. Some clones are absent from its copies; in checked studies, under half trace to an unresolved V gene, and the reason for the others is unknown. For this sample the table gives about 120,000 clones, of which about 89% were detected only once. 40% of the sample is held by the ten biggest clonotypes. Sequenced input: blood. Receptors were obtained from a middle-aged man in good health.

This chain joins TRBV28 and TRBJ2-1, with D possibly TRBD1 on 6 matching bases. From germline, CDR1 is MDHEN and CDR2 SYDVKM. This CDR3 spans 16 amino acids. V was pared by 3 bases and J by 1 base, with 13 bases between. CDR3 coding DNA: TGTGCCAGCAGTTTTACAGGGTCGGGTTCCTACAATGAGCAGTTCTTC. It yields the protein CASSFTGSGSYNEQFF. The complete variable domain, with remaining parts taken from reference TRBV28 and TRBJ2-1, reads DVKVTQSSRYLVKRTGEKVFLECVQDMDHENMFWYRQDPGLGLRLIYFSYDVKMKEKGDIPEGYSVSREKKERFSLILESASTNQTSMYLCASSFTGSGSYNEQFFGPGTRLTVL.

The J gene is TRBJ1-4, the V gene TRBV11-2; D remains unclear. Trimming took off 1 base at V and 8 bases at J, with 14 bases between the two ends. Germline loops: CDR1 SGHAT, CDR2 FQNNGV. The CDR3 is 15 residues long. The CDR3 bases are TGTGCCAGCAGCTTAGGGGTGGCGGGAGGGGAAAAACTGTTTTTT. This codes for CASSLGVAGGEKLFF.

The chain recombines TRBV10-3 with TRBJ1-6; no firm D call. This CDR3 has 14 amino acids. In germline, CDR1 is ENHRY, CDR2 SYGVKD. The V gene lost 2 bases and the J gene lost 7 bases, with 9 bases spanning the gap. CDR3 coding DNA: TGTGCCATCAGTGAGGCTCTAAGAAATTCACCCCTCCACTTT. Amino acids: CAISEALRNSPLHF.

This chain joins TRBV5-6 and TRBJ2-5; 9 nucleotides align to TRBD1. This CDR3 spans 14 amino acids. Germline-derived CDR1 and CDR2 are SGHDT and YYEEEE. Unmatched junction bases numbered 5, after V lost 3 bases and J lost 5 bases. CDR3 DNA: TGTGCCAGCAGCTCGAACAGGGGGCGGGAGACCCAGTACTTC. Its translation: CASSSNRGRETQYF. Using reference TRBV5-6 and TRBJ2-5 for the parts outside the CDR3, the full variable domain is DAGVTQSPTHLIKTRGQQVTLRCSPKSGHDTVSWYQQALGQGPQFIFQYYEEEERQRGNFPDRFSGHQFPNYSSELNVNALLLGDSALYLCASSSNRGRETQYFGPGTRLLVL.

CDR3 protein: CASTGYGEAFF. In DNA, the CDR3 is TGTGCCAGCACAGGGTACGGTGAAGCTTTCTTT. The chain combines TRBV7-9 with TRBJ1-1, with D perhaps matching TRBD1 (5 bases). CDR3 length: 11 residues. V lost 7 bases to trimming and J lost 7 bases, with 10 bases between them. In germline, CDR1 is SEHNR, CDR2 FQNEAQ (reference sequence).

The chain combines TRBV6-5 with TRBJ1-1, with D hard to call. CDR1 MNHEY and CDR2 SVGAGI come from the germline V gene. The V and J ends lost 7 bases and 1 base respectively, with 16 bases between them. The CDR3 loop spans 15 amino acids. In nucleotides, the CDR3 is TGTGCCAGCACTCTTACTGGGGTGCCGAACACTGAAGCTTTCTTT. Its translation is CASTLTGVPNTEAFF.

This sequence joins TRBV6-1 and TRBJ1-1; no reliable D call. The CDR3 totals 17 residues. The V end lost 3 bases, the J end lost 0 bases, and 17 bases lay between the germline ends. CDR1 and CDR2 from the germline V gene are MNHNS and SASEGT. In DNA, the CDR3 is TGTGCCAGCAGTGATCAAGTCCAGTGGCAATTGAACACTGAAGCTTTCTTT. Translated: CASSDQVQWQLNTEAFF.

The chain is built from TRBV19 and TRBJ1-2; possible D gene TRBD1, 5 bases. CDR3 length: 15 amino acids. Trimming left V 6 bases short and J 4 bases short, with 18 bases between. Germline V CDR1 and CDR2: LNHDA, SQIVND (reference sequence). In DNA, the CDR3 is TGTGCCAGTAGATCCAGGGACGGGGTACCCTATGGCTACACCTTC. It encodes CASRSRDGVPYGYTF.

On this clone itself: The junction differs from germline at one of its ends, possibly a read error. This chain connects TRBV27 to TRBJ1-3; D is possibly TRBD1 (6 bases). Looked up from germline, CDR1 is MNHEY and CDR2 is SMNVEV (reference sequence). The CDR3 extends over 15 amino acids. CDR3 amino acids: CASSLSGVEGNTIYF. In nucleotides, the CDR3 is TGTGCCAGCAGTCTATCAGGGGTGGAGGGAAACACCATATATTTT.

The chain is built from TRBV5-1 and TRBJ1-1; TRBD1 agrees at 11 bases. Losses at the gene ends were 4 bases for V and 1 base for J; bases not matched to a gene: 3. Germline V gives CDR1 SGHRS, CDR2 YFSETQ. The CDR3 runs 15 residues. This CDR3 is CASSPDRGPNTEAFF. The CDR3 nucleotides are TGCGCCAGCAGCCCGGACAGGGGGCCGAACACTGAAGCTTTCTTT.

This sequence joins TRBV10-2 and TRBJ1-1; no definite D call. CDR1 and CDR2 from the germline V gene are WSHSY and SAAADI. Trimming shortened V by 7 bases and J by 2 bases, and 11 bases separated the two germline ends. This CDR3 contains 13 residues. The CDR3 sequence: CASIFDRNTEAFF. For the CDR3, the DNA is TGCGCCAGCATCTTTGATAGAAACACTGAAGCTTTCTTT.

This clone was counted once. The chain has TRBV7-2 and TRBJ2-3, with TRBD1 as a possible D gene (5 bases). Germline CDR1 reads SGHTA; CDR2 reads FQGNSA. The CDR3 totals 15 residues. V lost 5 bases and J 3 bases, leaving 15 bases between the germline ends. The CDR3 here is CASSLSRQRTDTQYF. CDR3 nucleotides: TGTGCCAGCAGCCTATCCCGACAGAGGACAGATACGCAGTATTTT.

This clone has just a few counts. This chain connects TRBV5-1 to TRBJ2-7; D perhaps matches TRBD1 (5 bases). The CDR3 is 14 residues long. The V gene's germline CDR1 is SGHRS and CDR2 YFSETQ. Deletions cut 4 bases from V and 2 bases from J, with 13 bases between. The chain's CDR3 is CASSPTDATYEQYF. CDR3 bases: TGCGCCAGCAGCCCGACAGATGCTACCTACGAGCAGTACTTC.

The chain couples TRBV7-2 to TRBJ1-6, with 8 positions matching TRBD1. V dropped 5 bases and J dropped 6; count of bases not matched to a gene: 6. CDR3 size: 15 residues. Germline loops: CDR1 SGHTA, CDR2 FQGNSA. The CDR3 loop is CASSPGTGLNSPLHF. Here the CDR3 DNA reads TGTGCCAGCAGCCCAGGGACAGGCCTTAATTCACCCCTCCACTTT.

This chain links TRBV29-1 with TRBJ1-1; 7 bases line up with TRBD1. Trimming at V came to 7 bases and at J to 4 bases, leaving 9 bases not matched to a gene. CDR1 is SQVTM and CDR2 is ANQGSEA in the germline V gene. The CDR3 extends over 13 amino acids. CDR3 nucleotides: TGCAGCGGAGAAGGGGGCCTTGGCACTGAAGCTTTCTTT. Amino acids: CSGEGGLGTEAFF.

This clone is classed as medium-sized. Other DNA sequences from this sample encode an identical CDR3 as well. The chain links TRBV30 to TRBJ1-5; D is uncertain. Trimming took 4 bases from V and 0 from J, leaving 7 bases between them. Germline lookup yields CDR1 GTSNPN and CDR2 SVGIG (reference sequence). The CDR3 runs to 13 residues. This CDR3 reads CAWNADSNQPQHF. Here the CDR3 DNA reads TGTGCCTGGAATGCCGATAGCAATCAGCCCCAGCATTTT.

About this clone: This specimen includes other DNA sequences encoding the same CDR3. J is TRBJ2-1 and V is TRBV24-1; a weak D match, TRBD2 (6 bases). The germline V gene encodes CDR1 KGHDR and CDR2 SFDVKD. The CDR3 consists of 16 residues. V was clipped by 4 bases and J by 6 bases, with 18 bases between them. The CDR3 is CATSDRLAGHLNEQFF. CDR3 nucleotides: TGTGCCACCAGTGACCGACTGGCGGGGCATCTCAATGAGCAGTTCTTC.

The chain employs TRBV7-9 and TRBJ1-5, with D possibly matching TRBD1 (5 bases). The CDR3 sequence is 14 residues long. Looked up from germline, CDR1 is SEHNR and CDR2 is FQNEAQ (reference sequence). V was trimmed by 4 bases and J by 3 bases, leaving 10 bases between them. This CDR3 is CASSWGGDNQPQHF. As DNA, the CDR3 is TGTGCCAGCAGCTGGGGAGGGGACAATCAGCCCCAGCATTTT.

The V call is TRBV9, the J call TRBJ2-5, with D possibly being TRBD2 (5 bases). The CDR3 has 20 residues. With 0 bases removed from V and 2 bases from J, the gap between germline ends came to 26 bases. Germline assignment: CDR1 SGDLS and CDR2 YYNGEE. CDR3 amino acids: CASSVDADFPSLLRQETQYF. The DNA of the CDR3 is TGTGCCAGCAGCGTAGATGCGGACTTTCCCTCCCTCCTCCGTCAAGAGACCCAGTACTTC. The full variable domain, in which reference TRBV9 and TRBJ2-5 provide the parts outside the CDR3, is DSGVTQTPKHLITATGQRVTLRCSPRSGDLSVYWYQQSLDQGLQFLIQYYNGEERAKGNILERFSAQQFPDLHSELNLSSLELGDSALYFCASSVDADFPSLLRQETQYFGPGTRLLVL.

V is TRBV7-9 and J is TRBJ1-1; maybe TRBD1 (6 bases). Trimming pared 1 base from V and 5 bases from J, leaving 14 bases between. This CDR3 contains 15 residues. Germline CDR1 is SEHNR and CDR2 is FQNEAQ (reference sequence). CDR3 residues: CASSLGSVGQTEAFF. In DNA form, the CDR3 reads TGTGCCAGCAGCTTAGGGTCGGTAGGACAGACTGAAGCTTTCTTT.

The V and J genes are TRBV6-1 and TRBJ1-5; 11 nucleotides line up with TRBD1. The germline CDR1 and CDR2 sequences are MNHNS and SASEGT. The CDR3 contains 16 residues. J was trimmed by 2 bases and V by 4 bases; bases with no gene match: 4. CDR3 in amino acids: CASSGRDRGGNQPQHF. The CDR3 coding sequence is TGTGCCAGCAGTGGCCGGGACAGGGGGGGCAATCAGCCCCAGCATTTT.